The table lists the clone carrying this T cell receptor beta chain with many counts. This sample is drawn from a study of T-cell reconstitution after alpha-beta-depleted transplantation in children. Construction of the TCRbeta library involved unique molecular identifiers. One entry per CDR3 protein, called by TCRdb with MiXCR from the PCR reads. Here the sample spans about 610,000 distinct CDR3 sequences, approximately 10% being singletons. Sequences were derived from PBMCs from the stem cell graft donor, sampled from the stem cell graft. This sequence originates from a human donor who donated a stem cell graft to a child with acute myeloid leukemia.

The CDR3 bases are TGTGCCAGCAGCGTAGAGAAGGGACTAGCGGGGGGGAATGAGCAGTTCTTC. This gives the protein CASSVEKGLAGGNEQFF. This sequence joins TRBV9 and TRBJ2-1; 16 positions agree with TRBD2. Unmatched junction bases numbered 4, after V lost 0 bases and J lost 7 bases. CDR1 is SGDLS and CDR2 is YYNGEE in the germline V gene. This CDR3 comprises 17 residues.